Listed below are T cell receptor beta chains from one sample, sequenced in a study of neurological immune-mediated disorders. TCRdb independently ran MiXCR on the 5' RACE reads; one entry per CDR3 protein. The sample contains roughly 48,000 distinct CDR3 sequences, around 13% of which appear only once. What was sequenced was PBMCs. Receptor source: a male donor with HTLV-1-associated myelopathy (HAM/TSP). The CDR3 runs from the conserved cysteine through the conserved F or W. The order of the fields is J gene, V gene, CDR3 protein.

J: TRBJ2-7
V: TRBV6-6
CDR3: CASSPGGYEQYF

J: TRBJ1-4
V: TRBV5-1
CDR3: CASSLAGQGNEKLFF

J: TRBJ2-2
V: TRBV3-1
CDR3: CASGRIRARRVTGELFF

J: TRBJ1-4
V: TRBV20-1
CDR3: CSAGRDPNNEKLFF

J: TRBJ2-7
V: TRBV20-1
CDR3: CSARAGTGYYEQYF

J: TRBJ2-5
V: TRBV7-7
CDR3: CASSRLRKTQYF

J: TRBJ2-2
V: TRBV5-1
CDR3: CASRPDNTNTGELFF

J: TRBJ2-1
V: TRBV7-9
CDR3: CASSLETGSYNEQFF

J: TRBJ2-5
V: TRBV7-7
CDR3: CASSLALRGAGETQYF

J: TRBJ1-1
V: TRBV20-1
CDR3: CSARDLTGNTEAFF

J: TRBJ1-1
V: TRBV12-3/TRBV12-4
CDR3: CASLWFGGTEAFF

J: TRBJ1-6
V: TRBV7-2
CDR3: CASSWGTGAGVALHF

J: TRBJ2-7
V: TRBV7-9
CDR3: CASSLHYEQYF

J: TRBJ2-7
V: TRBV5-4
CDR3: CASSLATSYEQYF

J: TRBJ1-2
V: TRBV5-6
CDR3: CASLPTRQGYYGYTF

J: TRBJ1-2
V: TRBV15
CDR3: CATSRGGTSGGGYTF

J: TRBJ1-1
V: TRBV20-1
CDR3: CSARADPNTEAFF